This T cell receptor (beta chain) was documented in a study of T cell responses to AZD1222 COVID-19 vaccine. CDR3 length equals 13 residues. V was pared by 4 bases and J by 14 bases, with 15 bases between. CDR1 and CDR2 from the germline V gene are SGHTA and FQGNSA. Here immunoSEQ multiplex PCR was the method, and the copy in TCRdb shows in-frame clones only, minus some. The sample carries some 28,000 clones, around four fifths recorded once. This clone was seen a few times. The sample was peripheral blood, taken on day 0 of AZD1222 vaccination. The V and J genes are TRBV7-2 and TRBJ1-6; unclear D gene. This clonotype was sampled from an adult in good health. CDR3 protein: CASSSEEGLTLHF. Here the CDR3 DNA reads TGTGCCAGCAGCTCGGAGGAAGGTTTAACCCTCCACTTT.